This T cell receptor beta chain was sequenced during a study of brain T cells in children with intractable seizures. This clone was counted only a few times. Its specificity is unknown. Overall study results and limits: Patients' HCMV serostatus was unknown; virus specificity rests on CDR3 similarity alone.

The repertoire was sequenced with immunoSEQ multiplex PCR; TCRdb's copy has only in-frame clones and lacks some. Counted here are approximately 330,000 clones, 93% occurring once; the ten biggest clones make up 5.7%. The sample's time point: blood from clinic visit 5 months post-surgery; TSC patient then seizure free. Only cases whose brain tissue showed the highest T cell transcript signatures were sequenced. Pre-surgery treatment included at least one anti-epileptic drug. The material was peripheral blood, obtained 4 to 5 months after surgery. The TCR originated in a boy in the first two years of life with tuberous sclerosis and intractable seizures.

DNA of the CDR3: TGTGCCAGCAGTTGGGACACCGGGGAGCTGTTTTTT. Translating gives CASSWDTGELFF. This rearrangement joins TRBV2 to TRBJ2-2; the D is unclear. V was cut by 5 bases and J by 3 bases, with 4 bases left in between. The germline CDR1 and CDR2 sequences are SNHLY and FYNNEI. The CDR3 is 12 residues long.